This T cell receptor (beta chain) is from a study of radiation and T cells in renal cell carcinoma. The assay was immunoSEQ multiplex PCR, and TCRdb's table has in-frame clones only and misses some. This table holds around 160,000 clones, about nine tenths found once. Time point described: baseline pretreatment blood. Treatment indicated: 15 Gy SBRT to primary tumor, nephrectomy 4 weeks later. The source material was blood, sampled from a patient whose treatment included radiotherapy and nephrectomy. This receptor was identified in a woman in her 70s with renal cell carcinoma.

The CDR3 DNA is TGCGCCAGCAGCCAAGCGGCGGGCGACTACGAGCAGTACTTC. As protein: CASSQAAGDYEQYF. The chain carries TRBV4-3 and TRBJ2-7; tentative D call: TRBD2 (5 bases). Per the germline V gene, CDR1 is LGHNA and CDR2 is YSLEER. This CDR3 is built from 14 residues. Trimming shortened V by 1 base and J by 3 bases, and 10 bases separated the two germline ends.